This entry lists 20 T cell receptor beta chains sequenced from one sample in a study of molecular identifiers for immune sequencing clone quantification. MiXCR, run by TCRdb on the PCR reads, gives a single entry per CDR3 protein. The table includes 300,000 to 400,000 distinct CDR3 sequences, about a fifth detected once. The sequenced sample consisted of naive CD8+ T cells from blood, with Jurkat cell RNA spiked in. Subset noted: FACS-sorted CD8+CD4-CCR7+CD45RA+ naive T cells. The receptors come from a human donor in good health. Some libraries in this study had Jurkat cell RNA spiked in.

Comment on this clonotype: A read error may explain this, as a much larger clone is one base away. The V and J genes are TRBV28 and TRBJ2-7, with D possibly being TRBD1 or TRBD2 (5 bases each). V lost 3 bases to trimming and J lost 7 bases, with 19 bases between them. Germline V lookup: CDR1 MDHEN, CDR2 SYDVKM. The CDR3 covers 15 residues. The DNA for the CDR3 is TGTGCCAGCAGTTTCCCGGGACGGGGTCTGGAAGAGCAGTACTTC. It is translated as CASSFPGRGLEEQYF.

V and J are TRBV25-1 and TRBJ1-1; the D gene is possibly TRBD1 (5 bases). The length of the CDR3 is 13 residues. The V end lost 7 bases, the J end lost 6 bases, and 15 bases lay between the germline ends. The germline V gene has CDR1 MGHDK and CDR2 SYGVNS. The CDR3 region is CASTGARASEAFF. CDR3 nucleotide sequence: TGTGCCAGCACCGGGGCTAGGGCCTCTGAAGCTTTCTTT.

The V gene is TRBV6-2 or TRBV6-3, the J gene TRBJ2-3; D might be TRBD1 (6 bases). Germline-derived CDR1 and CDR2 are MNHEY and SVGEGT. The ends were cut back, 4 bases at V and 8 bases at J, with 16 bases in the middle. CDR3 size: 14 residues. The CDR3: CASSSRGPSGTQYF. The CDR3 DNA reads TGTGCCAGCAGTTCCAGGGGACCTTCCGGTACGCAGTATTTT.

The rearrangement uses TRBV4-1 and TRBJ1-2; 7 bases match TRBD1. Germline CDR1 is MGHRA and CDR2 is YSYEKL. Trimming took 0 bases from V and 6 from J; bases not matched to a gene: 7. The CDR3 is made up of 15 amino acids. The CDR3 sequence is CASSQDPGGDHGYTF. CDR3 DNA: TGCGCCAGCAGCCAAGATCCAGGGGGAGATCATGGCTACACCTTC.

This clonotype appeared many times. The rearrangement links TRBV13 to TRBJ2-2, with a tentative D call TRBD1 (6 bases). In germline, CDR1 is PRHDT, CDR2 FYEKMQ (reference sequence). The CDR3 has 15 amino acids. V was shortened by 5 bases and J by 0 bases, with 10 bases between the two germline ends. CDR3 residues: CASSADRANTGELFF. In DNA, the CDR3 is TGTGCCAGCAGCGCGGACAGAGCGAACACCGGGGAGCTGTTTTTT.

This clonotype was recorded at least ten times. The V call is TRBV12-3 or TRBV12-4, the J call TRBJ2-2; D not certain. Trimming stripped 5 bases from V and 4 bases from J, with 8 bases between. This CDR3 is 13 amino acids long. Written as DNA, the CDR3 is TGTGCCAGCAGTCTTATTCTCACCGGGGAGCTGTTTTTT. It is translated as CASSLILTGELFF.

Ten or more counts support this clonotype. The chain recombines TRBV5-8 with TRBJ2-3; 11 bases match TRBD1. CDR3 length: 15 residues. Germline V CDR1 and CDR2: SGHTS, YDEGEE. The trim removed 7 bases at V and 0 bases at J, leaving 4 bases unmatched. CDR3 loop: CASRDRGVSTDTQYF. DNA of the CDR3: TGTGCCAGCCGGGACAGGGGGGTTAGCACAGATACGCAGTATTTT. The entire variable domain, with the rest obtained from reference TRBV5-8 and TRBJ2-3, is as follows: EAGVTQSPTHLIKTRGQQATLRCSPISGHTSVYWYQQALGLGLQFLLWYDEGEERNRGNFPPRFSGRQFPNYSSELNVNALELEDSALYLCASRDRGVSTDTQYFGPGTRLTVL.

This clonotype was found many times. This chain joins TRBV7-9 and TRBJ1-1; the D is unclear. The germline V gene has CDR1 SEHNR and CDR2 FQNEAQ (reference sequence). Trimming took off 7 bases at V and 1 base at J, with 13 bases between the two ends. The CDR3 contains 14 residues. In DNA, the CDR3 is TGTGCCAGCATCGCCTCCCCGGCGAACACTGAAGCTTTCTTT. Its translation: CASIASPANTEAFF.

With respect to this clonotype: A much larger clonotype is one base distant, so this may be a read error. The conserved final phenylalanine or tryptophan is absent from the CDR3, which likely points to a read error. The gene calls are TRBV28 and TRBJ1-1; the D gene is possibly TRBD1 (6 bases). Trimming took 5 bases from V and 5 from J, leaving 15 bases between them. The CDR3 totals 14 residues. Germline V gives CDR1 MDHEN, CDR2 SYDVKM. DNA of the CDR3: TGTGCCAGCAGTACCTACAGGGTTGGGACTGAAGCTTTCTCT. It encodes CASSTYRVGTEAFS.

A note on this clonotype: A much larger clone lies one base from this, so it may be a read error. The gene calls are TRBV20-1 and TRBJ1-1; TRBD1 is a possible D gene (5 bases). This CDR3 region has 15 residues. Germline values: CDR1 DFQATT, CDR2 SNEGSKA (reference sequence). Trimming removed 6 bases from V and 0 bases from J, with 17 bases in between. The CDR3: CSATGLGRMNTEAFF. The CDR3 DNA is TGCAGTGCCACGGGACTCGGCCGGATGAACACTGAAGCTTTCTTT.

This rearrangement joins TRBV28 to TRBJ2-7, with TRBD2 identical over 10 bases. The CDR3 is 15 amino acids. CDR1 is MDHEN and CDR2 is SYDVKM in the germline V gene. Trimming took 2 bases from V and 5 from J; bases not matched to a gene: 6. The chain's CDR3 is CASSLVDLAGDEQYF. The CDR3 nucleotides are TGTGCCAGCAGTTTAGTTGATCTAGCGGGAGACGAGCAGTACTTC.

As to this clonotype: This may be a read error, as it is one base from a much larger clone. The CDR3 carries no conserved terminal phenylalanine or tryptophan, so it likely arises from a read error. The rearrangement joins TRBV6-2 or TRBV6-3 to TRBJ1-1; 7 bases match TRBD1. The CDR3 is 13 residues long. The germline V gene has CDR1 MNHEY and CDR2 SVGEGT. J was trimmed by 6 bases and V by 2 bases; bases with no gene match: 3. The CDR3 nucleotides read TGTGCCAGCAGTTACAGGGGGCCCGCTGAAGCTTTCCTT. Residues: CASSYRGPAEAFL.

This clonotype was recorded at least ten times. The genes are TRBV7-6 and TRBJ2-3; no reliable D call. V was shortened by 1 base and J by 0 bases, with 8 bases between the two germline ends. Germline values: CDR1 SGHVS, CDR2 FNYEAQ. The CDR3 loop spans 15 amino acids. The CDR3 bases are TGTGCCAGCAGCTTAGGCTGGGCGAGCACAGATACGCAGTATTTT. It is translated as CASSLGWASTDTQYF.

This clonotype was observed at least ten times. The genes are TRBV12-3 or TRBV12-4 and TRBJ2-2; D not resolved. Trimming shortened V by 6 bases and J by 6 bases, and 14 bases separated the two germline ends. CDR3 length: 14 residues. The CDR3 DNA is TGTGCCAGCAGCTTAACGACCGGGTCCGGGGAGCTGTTTTTT. Protein sequence: CASSLTTGSGELFF.

At least ten counts were recorded for this clonotype. The genes are TRBV29-1 and TRBJ2-3, with D hard to call. CDR1 and CDR2 from the germline V gene are SQVTM and ANQGSEA. The V and J ends lost 8 bases and 0 bases respectively, with 9 bases between them. The CDR3 has 12 residues. The CDR3 loop reads CSSGRSTDTQYF. Written as DNA, the CDR3 is TGCAGCTCTGGCAGGAGCACAGATACGCAGTATTTT.

At least ten counts were recorded for this clonotype. This chain links TRBV7-8 with TRBJ1-1; TRBD1 is a possible D gene (5 bases). From germline, CDR1 is SGHVS and CDR2 FQNEAQ. This CDR3 has 14 residues. Deletions cut 5 bases from V and 4 bases from J, with 14 bases between. This chain's CDR3 is CASSKTVASTEAFF. DNA of the CDR3: TGTGCCAGCAGCAAGACAGTGGCCAGCACTGAAGCTTTCTTT.

With respect to this clonotype: Since no conserved phenylalanine or tryptophan closes the CDR3, a read error is the likely cause. The chain joins TRBV20-1 to TRBJ1-6; TRBD1 matches 7 bases. This CDR3 has 15 amino acids. Germline V gene data show CDR1 as DFQATT and CDR2 as SNEGSKA (reference sequence). With 4 bases clipped from V and 14 bases from J, the junction kept 17 bases outside the gene matches. DNA for the CDR3: TGCAGTGCTACAAAATGGACAGGCGGGTTGATATCCCTCCACCTT. Its translation is CSATKWTGGLISLHL.

V and J are TRBV29-1 and TRBJ1-4; D is ambiguous. Germline CDR1 SQVTM, CDR2 ANQGSEA. The CDR3 runs 14 residues. The ends were cut back, 0 bases at V and 7 bases at J, with 12 bases in the middle. CDR3 nucleotides: TGCAGCGTTGAAGATCCGGATAGTAGTGAAAAACTGTTTTTT. It yields the protein CSVEDPDSSEKLFF.

This clonotype came up a few times. The rearrangement uses TRBV30 and TRBJ2-2; 10 bases line up with TRBD1. The germline CDR1 and CDR2 sequences are GTSNPN and SVGIG (reference sequence). The CDR3 extends over 15 amino acids. Trimming cost V 2 bases and J 4 bases; bases outside gene matches: 4. The CDR3 loop is CAWSLRTGGTGELFF. In DNA form, the CDR3 reads TGTGCCTGGAGTCTCAGGACAGGGGGCACCGGGGAGCTGTTTTTT.

A single count supports this clonotype. This may arise from a read error, as a much more abundant clone is one base away. The gene calls are TRBV28 and TRBJ2-5, with TRBD2 matching over 7 bases. The CDR3 loop spans 19 amino acids. The germline V gene encodes CDR1 MDHEN and CDR2 SYDVKM. CDR3 nucleotide sequence: TGTGCCAGCAGTTATCCCTTATCCTATGGGGGGAGGGATCAAGAGACCCGGTACTTC. Translating gives CASSYPLSYGGRDQETRYF.